This T cell receptor (beta chain) was identified in a study of spatial heterogeneity in lung cancer. General study findings and limits: The study found that expanded intratumoral alpha and beta TCR counts tracked tumor mutation counts.

V was trimmed by 0 bases and J by 4 bases, leaving 13 bases between them. CDR3 size: 15 residues. In germline, CDR1 is SGHDN, CDR2 FVKESK. A single record per CDR3 protein comes from TCRdb applying MiXCR to the 5' RACE reads. The sample contains approximately 9,600 distinct CDR3 sequences, roughly 12% of which appear only once. Time point of the sample: sample taken at primary tumor resection. No cells were sorted before sequencing. The whole RNA sequenced was extracted from tumor, nontumor lung or frozen PBMC. Many counts were recorded for this clonotype. Its antigen is unidentified. Little can be read into the size of this beta chain, an off-target read in a library designed for alpha chains.

The V call is TRBV14, the J call TRBJ2-7; tentatively, D is TRBD1 (6 bases). The sequence was obtained from a male donor with early-stage non-small cell lung cancer. The sequencing here drew on lung tumor tissue, taken at surgery. The CDR3 region is CASSQDAGETYEQYF. CDR3 sequence (DNA): TGTGCCAGCAGCCAAGATGCAGGGGAAACGTACGAGCAGTACTTC.